The T cell receptor beta chain described here comes from a study of PD-L1 blockade in urothelial cancer. The wider study: Patients had been given 0 to 3 earlier chemotherapy regimens.

Study observations and caveats: In blood at 3 weeks, tumor-associated clones expanded more among patients with durable benefit.

Time point given: pretreatment peripheral blood. The study enrolled patients with locally advanced or metastatic urothelial carcinoma. V was shortened by 2 bases and J by 2 bases, with 14 bases between the two germline ends. The CDR3 is 15 amino acids. Germline V CDR1 and CDR2: SGHDT, YYEEEE. As regards this clone: As yet, its antigen is unknown.

The table came from immunoSEQ multiplex PCR; TCRdb's copy has only in-frame clones and leaves some out. Of about 70,000 clones in the sample, roughly 90% were seen once. The starting material was PBMCs, obtained around atezolizumab (anti-PD-L1) treatment. V usage is TRBV5-6 and J usage is TRBJ2-7; the D gene is possibly TRBD1 (6 bases). This TCR derives from an older man with urothelial cancer. In DNA form, the CDR3 reads TGTGCCAGCAGCTTTCAAGGGGGTCGGACCTACGAGCAGTACTTC. Translated, it gives CASSFQGGRTYEQYF.